A selection of T cell receptor beta chains follows, all from one sample in a study of shared clonotypes between healthy human individuals. Produced via immunoSEQ multiplex PCR; TCRdb's table is partial and in-frame only. Among about 110,000 clones listed, about 71% were seen once. The sample consisted of memory CD8+ T cells sorted from blood. These receptors all come from a woman younger than 45 in good health. Both conserved end residues are part of each CDR3. A D gene is named only where the DNA matches it firmly. For some rows the clone size is stated as once, few or many, or as a class when expanded; others skip it.

D: -; V: TRBV6-1; size: -; J: TRBJ2-1; CDR3: CASGQFINEQFF; DNA: TGTGCCAGCGGCCAGTTTATAAATGAGCAGTTCTTC
D: -; V: TRBV7-9; size: few; J: TRBJ2-1; CDR3: CASSPHNEQFF; DNA: TGTGCCAGCAGCCCTCACAATGAGCAGTTCTTC
D: -; V: TRBV5-1; size: -; J: TRBJ1-2; CDR3: CASSPGRLGYGYTF; DNA: TGCGCCAGCAGTCCTGGTCGTCTGGGCTATGGCTACACCTTC
D: TRBD1; V: TRBV10-3; size: -; J: TRBJ2-3; CDR3: CAIREGQARGDTQYF; DNA: TGTGCCATCAGAGAAGGACAGGCCCGGGGAGATACGCAGTATTTT
D: -; V: TRBV25-1; size: -; J: TRBJ2-7; CDR3: CASSEYEAVYEQYF; DNA: TGTGCCAGCAGTGAATATGAAGCCGTTTACGAGCAGTACTTC
D: TRBD2; V: TRBV28; size: many; J: TRBJ2-5; CDR3: CASSLGVMTSGRGQTQYF; DNA: TGTGCCAGCAGTTTAGGGGTAATGACTAGCGGGAGGGGGCAGACCCAGTACTTC
D: -; V: TRBV19; size: -; J: TRBJ2-2; CDR3: CASSIFHHTGELFF; DNA: TGTGCCAGTAGTATCTTTCACCACACCGGGGAGCTGTTTTTT
D: -; V: TRBV5-4; size: few; J: TRBJ2-1; CDR3: CASSLGFHEQFF; DNA: TGTGCCAGCAGCTTAGGGTTCCATGAGCAGTTCTTC
D: -; V: TRBV25-1; size: -; J: TRBJ2-7; CDR3: CASSNRGSYEQYF; DNA: TGTGCCAGCAGTAATAGGGGTAGCTACGAGCAGTACTTC
D: TRBD1; V: TRBV11-1; size: many; J: TRBJ1-5; CDR3: CASSPDRESRPQHF; DNA: TGTGCCAGCAGCCCTGACAGGGAATCGCGGCCCCAGCATTTT
D: TRBD2; V: TRBV11-2; size: -; J: TRBJ2-7; CDR3: CASSLAPGSGSYEQYF; DNA: TGTGCCAGCAGCTTAGCTCCCGGTAGCGGGAGTTACGAGCAGTACTTC
D: TRBD2; V: TRBV4-2; size: -; J: TRBJ2-1; CDR3: CASSQDLAGVGNEQFF; DNA: TGTGCCAGCAGCCAAGATCTAGCGGGAGTGGGCAATGAGCAGTTCTTC
D: -; V: TRBV4-1; size: few; J: TRBJ1-4; CDR3: CASSQGITNEKLFF; DNA: TGCGCCAGCAGCCAAGGGATCACTAATGAAAAACTGTTTTTT
D: -; V: TRBV10-1; size: -; J: TRBJ2-1; CDR3: CASSESLAGSGVNEQFF; DNA: TGCGCCAGCAGTGAGTCCCTCGCAGGGAGTGGGGTCAATGAGCAGTTCTTC
D: -; V: TRBV5-8; size: few; J: TRBJ2-7; CDR3: CASSQDLGKGSYEQYF; DNA: TGTGCCAGCAGCCAAGATCTGGGGAAGGGCTCCTACGAGCAGTACTTC
D: -; V: TRBV25-1; size: -; J: TRBJ1-1; CDR3: CASSAGVEAFF; DNA: TGTGCCAGCAGTGCTGGGGTTGAAGCTTTCTTT
D: -; V: TRBV28; size: -; J: TRBJ2-7; CDR3: CASRYNSYEQYF; DNA: TGTGCCAGCAGGTATAACTCCTACGAGCAGTACTTC
D: -; V: TRBV19; size: -; J: TRBJ2-1; CDR3: CASSIRFPSYNEQFF; DNA: TGTGCCAGTAGTATAAGGTTTCCTTCCTACAATGAGCAGTTCTTC
D: -; V: TRBV25-1; size: -; J: TRBJ1-2; CDR3: CASSELSGVDYGYTF; DNA: TGTGCCAGCAGTGAATTGTCAGGAGTTGACTATGGCTACACCTTC
D: TRBD1; V: TRBV13; size: few; J: TRBJ2-7; CDR3: CASSLEGTGGEQYF; DNA: TGTGCCAGCAGCTTAGAGGGAACAGGGGGCGAGCAGTACTTC
D: -; V: TRBV5-4; size: -; J: TRBJ2-3; CDR3: CASSRSTDTQYF; DNA: TGTGCCAGCAGCCGATCTACAGATACGCAGTATTTT
D: -; V: TRBV5-1; size: -; J: TRBJ1-3; CDR3: CASSLGTSGNTIYF; DNA: TGCGCCAGCAGCTTGGGGACCTCTGGAAACACCATATATTTT
D: -; V: TRBV7-8; size: -; J: TRBJ2-7; CDR3: CASSFDSESYEQYF; DNA: TGTGCCAGCAGTTTTGATAGCGAGTCCTACGAGCAGTACTTC
D: TRBD2; V: TRBV7-6; size: -; J: TRBJ2-7; CDR3: CASSLMAGGTYEQYF; DNA: TGTGCCAGCAGCTTAATGGCGGGAGGCACCTACGAGCAGTACTTC
D: -; V: TRBV5-5; size: -; J: TRBJ2-5; CDR3: CASSFSGRDWGETQYF; DNA: TGTGCCAGCAGCTTCTCCGGACGGGACTGGGGGGAGACCCAGTACTTC
D: -; V: TRBV28; size: -; J: TRBJ1-2; CDR3: CASSLSEQGGGGYTF; DNA: TGTGCCAGCAGTTTATCGGAACAGGGCGGCGGCGGCTACACCTTC
D: -; V: TRBV27; size: -; J: TRBJ1-5; CDR3: CASSLVGQPQHF; DNA: TGTGCCAGCAGTTTAGTAGGCCAGCCCCAGCATTTT
D: TRBD2; V: TRBV4-1; size: -; J: TRBJ2-7; CDR3: CASSQGGGRLYEQYF; DNA: TGCGCCAGCAGCCAAGGGGGCGGGAGGCTGTACGAGCAGTACTTC
D: TRBD2; V: TRBV25-1; size: -; J: TRBJ2-7; CDR3: CASTSGGSSYEQYF; DNA: TGTGCCAGCACATCGGGCGGGAGCTCCTACGAGCAGTACTTC
D: TRBD2; V: TRBV7-9; size: once; J: TRBJ2-7; CDR3: CASSRSGTYYEQYF; DNA: TGTGCCAGCAGCAGAAGCGGGACCTACTACGAGCAGTACTTC
D: TRBD1; V: TRBV5-1; size: many; J: TRBJ2-7; CDR3: CASSPERTGYEQYF; DNA: TGCGCCAGCAGCCCAGAAAGGACAGGGTACGAGCAGTACTTC
D: TRBD1; V: TRBV7-3; size: -; J: TRBJ1-6; CDR3: CASSLGRDRGPGSPLHF; DNA: TGTGCCAGCAGCTTAGGAAGGGACAGGGGGCCGGGTTCACCCCTCCACTTT
D: -; V: TRBV30; size: -; J: TRBJ2-1; CDR3: CACCGNGDNEQFF; DNA: TGTGCCTGCTGCGGGAATGGTGACAATGAGCAGTTCTTC
D: -; V: TRBV27; size: few; J: TRBJ2-2; CDR3: CATSPGAKNGELFF; DNA: TGTGCCACCTCACCCGGGGCAAAGAACGGGGAGCTGTTTTTT
D: -; V: TRBV6-5; size: -; J: TRBJ1-2; CDR3: CASGDRGSYGYTF; DNA: TGTGCCAGCGGCGACAGAGGCTCCTATGGCTACACCTTC
D: -; V: TRBV25-1; size: -; J: TRBJ2-3; CDR3: CASSPNPRVPTTDTQYF; DNA: TGTGCCAGCAGTCCGAATCCCAGGGTCCCTACCACAGATACGCAGTATTTT
D: TRBD1; V: TRBV25-1; size: -; J: TRBJ2-5; CDR3: CASSVPTFGDSPAETQYF; DNA: TGTGCCAGCAGTGTACCAACATTTGGGGACAGCCCGGCAGAGACCCAGTACTTC
D: -; V: TRBV5-4; size: -; J: TRBJ1-2; CDR3: CASSQGADYGYTF; DNA: TGTGCCAGCAGCCAAGGCGCGGACTATGGCTACACCTTC
D: -; V: TRBV7-9; size: -; J: TRBJ1-1; CDR3: CASSLEREIQNTEAFF; DNA: TGTGCCAGCAGCTTAGAGAGGGAAATTCAAAACACTGAAGCTTTCTTT
D: -; V: TRBV2; size: many; J: TRBJ1-5; CDR3: CASRGDRYGGNQPQHF; DNA: TGTGCCAGCAGGGGAGACAGGTACGGGGGGAATCAGCCCCAGCATTTT
D: -; V: TRBV5-1; size: -; J: TRBJ1-5; CDR3: CASRPPRGADQPQHF; DNA: TGCGCCAGCAGACCGCCGAGGGGGGCGGATCAGCCCCAGCATTTT
D: TRBD1; V: TRBV2; size: -; J: TRBJ1-2; CDR3: CASRDRGHPGYGYTF; DNA: TGTGCCAGCAGGGACAGGGGGCACCCGGGGTATGGCTACACCTTC
D: -; V: TRBV29-1; size: -; J: TRBJ2-5; CDR3: CSDQGPSETQYF; DNA: TGCAGCGATCAGGGCCCTTCGGAGACCCAGTACTTC
D: -; V: TRBV5-1; size: -; J: TRBJ2-7; CDR3: CASSTSYEQYF; DNA: TGCGCCAGCAGCACCTCCTACGAGCAGTACTTC
D: -; V: TRBV4-2; size: many; J: TRBJ1-2; CDR3: CASSPREGPYGYTF; DNA: TGTGCCAGCAGCCCCCGAGAGGGTCCGTATGGCTACACCTTC
D: -; V: TRBV4-1; size: -; J: TRBJ1-2; CDR3: CASSQTLYNGYTF; DNA: TGCGCCAGCAGCCAAACCCTTTACAACGGCTACACCTTC
D: -; V: TRBV29-1; size: -; J: TRBJ2-7; CDR3: CSVETGSYEQYF; DNA: TGCAGCGTTGAAACAGGGTCGTACGAGCAGTACTTC
D: -; V: TRBV5-1; size: -; J: TRBJ1-1; CDR3: CASSPTGTNTEAFF; DNA: TGCGCCAGCAGCCCTACAGGGACAAACACTGAAGCTTTCTTT
D: -; V: TRBV6-1; size: -; J: TRBJ1-5; CDR3: CASSDASIRGINQPQHF; DNA: TGTGCCAGCAGTGATGCATCCATCCGGGGGATCAATCAGCCCCAGCATTTT
D: TRBD1; V: TRBV5-4; size: -; J: TRBJ1-2; CDR3: CASRQGGHYGYTF; DNA: TGTGCCAGCAGACAGGGGGGACACTATGGCTACACCTTC
D: TRBD1; V: TRBV9; size: -; J: TRBJ2-2; CDR3: CASSLDRDTGELFF; DNA: TGTGCCAGCAGTCTCGACAGGGACACCGGGGAGCTGTTTTTT
D: -; V: TRBV6-1; size: once; J: TRBJ1-1; CDR3: CASSAWGEAFF; DNA: TGTGCCAGCAGTGCTTGGGGCGAAGCTTTCTTT
D: TRBD2; V: TRBV19; size: -; J: TRBJ2-2; CDR3: CASSMGLAANTGELFF; DNA: TGTGCCAGTAGTATGGGACTAGCAGCTAACACCGGGGAGCTGTTTTTT
D: TRBD1; V: TRBV2; size: -; J: TRBJ1-2; CDR3: CASSPSPKGAYGYTF; DNA: TGTGCCAGCAGTCCTAGCCCGAAGGGGGCGTATGGCTACACCTTC
D: -; V: TRBV9; size: -; J: TRBJ2-5; CDR3: CASSVDPRDLQETQYF; DNA: TGTGCCAGCAGCGTAGACCCACGGGATCTCCAAGAGACCCAGTACTTC
D: -; V: TRBV20-1; size: -; J: TRBJ2-1; CDR3: CSARNNEQFF; DNA: TGCAGTGCTAGAAATAATGAGCAGTTCTTC
D: TRBD1; V: TRBV19; size: few; J: TRBJ2-7; CDR3: CASSLQGSYEQYF; DNA: TGTGCCAGTAGTCTACAGGGGTCCTACGAGCAGTACTTC
D: TRBD1; V: TRBV6-1; size: few; J: TRBJ1-5; CDR3: CASTDRVNQPQHF; DNA: TGTGCCAGCACGGACAGGGTAAATCAGCCCCAGCATTTT